Listed below are T cell receptor beta chains from one sample, sequenced in a study of persistence of HIV-infected CD4 T cells. Only in-frame clones appear in the TCRdb table, and some are missing; sequencing was by immunoSEQ multiplex PCR. The table lists tens of thousands of clones, around 90% of them singletons. These receptors have no known antigen. The sequenced sample was CD4+ T cells sorted from PBMCs after roughly 18-hour stimulation, obtained from a patient who received antiretroviral therapy. Receptor source: an adult woman with HIV who was CMV-seropositive. Both conserved end residues are part of each CDR3. A D gene is named only where the DNA matches it firmly.

cdr3_aa,d_call,j_call,cdr3_length,v_call
CASRGTVNQPQHF,TRBD1,TRBJ1-5,13,TRBV12-3/TRBV12-4
CASSLGAQGPGELFF,TRBD1,TRBJ2-2,15,TRBV5-1
CASSPRVRGPTGELFF,TRBD1,TRBJ2-2,16,TRBV7-3
CASSRGLRAGANVLTF,-,TRBJ2-6,16,TRBV27
CASSQDPRLGPDTQYF,-,TRBJ2-3,16,TRBV14
CASSLPTGPEKLFF,-,TRBJ1-4,14,TRBV5-6
CASSSRLAGGPSSYNEQFF,TRBD2,TRBJ2-1,19,TRBV7-3
CASIGGPNSNTGELFF,-,TRBJ2-2,16,TRBV2
CASSMTFEGNYGYTF,-,TRBJ1-2,15,TRBV19
CASSIVPQAGNTGELFF,-,TRBJ2-2,17,TRBV19
CASSLQGRNQPQHF,TRBD1,TRBJ1-5,14,TRBV14